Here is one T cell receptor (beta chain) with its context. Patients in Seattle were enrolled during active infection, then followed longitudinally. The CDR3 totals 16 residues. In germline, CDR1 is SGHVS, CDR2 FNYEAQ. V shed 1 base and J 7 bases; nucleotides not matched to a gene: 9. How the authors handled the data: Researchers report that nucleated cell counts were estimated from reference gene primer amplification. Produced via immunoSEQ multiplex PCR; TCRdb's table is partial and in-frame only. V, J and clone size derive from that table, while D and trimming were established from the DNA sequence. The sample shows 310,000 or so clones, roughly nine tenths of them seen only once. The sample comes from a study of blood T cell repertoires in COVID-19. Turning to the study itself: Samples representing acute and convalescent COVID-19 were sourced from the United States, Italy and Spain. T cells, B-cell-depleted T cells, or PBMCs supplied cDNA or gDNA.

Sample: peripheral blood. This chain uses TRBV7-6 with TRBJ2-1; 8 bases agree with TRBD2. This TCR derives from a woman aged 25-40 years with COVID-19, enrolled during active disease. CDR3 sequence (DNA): TGTGCCAGCAGCTTAGGGGGACTAGTCGGGATAAATGAGCAGTTCTTC. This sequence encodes CASSLGGLVGINEQFF.